Listed here are 14 T cell receptor beta chains from one sample, sequenced in a study of OX40 agonist ivuxolimab in advanced cancers. Libraries were constructed by the immunoSEQ multiplex PCR assay. The table comes from immuneACCESS by way of TCRdb, which keeps in-frame sequences with V and J called. Part of the clones is missing from these tables; in studies checked, under half for an unresolved V gene and the rest for unknown reasons. This sample lists tens of thousands of clones; approximately 83% were detected once. The leading ten clones occupy roughly a sixth of the sample. The sequences come from CD4+ or CD8+ T cells sorted from blood, collected in a trial of the OX40 agonist ivuxolimab. These receptors were obtained from an adult with an advanced solid tumor such as melanoma, head and neck, liver or kidney cancer.

In its sample, this clone was seen a few times. This chain uses TRBV19 with TRBJ1-5; D is possibly TRBD1 (5 bases). The CDR3 consists of 14 residues. V was clipped by 6 bases and J by 4 bases, with 13 bases between them. The germline V gene encodes CDR1 LNHDA and CDR2 SQIVND (reference sequence). The CDR3 spells CASSWQGGNQPQHF. The CDR3 DNA sequence: TGTGCCAGTAGCTGGCAGGGCGGGAATCAGCCCCAGCATTTT.

This chain links TRBV15 with TRBJ1-3; 7 nucleotides agree with TRBD1. V gave up 5 bases and J gave up 0 bases; unmatched junction bases: 13. In germline, CDR1 is LNHNV, CDR2 YYDKDF (reference sequence). The length of the CDR3 is 18 residues. DNA for the CDR3: TGTGCCACCAGCGCTCGTGGGGACAGCGGCATCTCTGGAAACACCATATATTTT. Translation gives CATSARGDSGISGNTIYF.

The V and J genes are TRBV19 and TRBJ2-5; no clear D gene. CDR3 length: 14 amino acids. Germline assignment: CDR1 LNHDA and CDR2 SQIVND (reference sequence). The germline V and J ends were trimmed by 1 base and 1 base, with 7 bases remaining between them. CDR3 sequence: CASSIVGLQETQYF. CDR3 sequence (DNA): TGTGCCAGTAGTATAGTTGGTCTCCAAGAGACCCAGTACTTC. Full variable domain (remainder filled in from reference TRBV19 and TRBJ2-5): DGGITQSPKYLFRKEGQNVTLSCEQNLNHDAMYWYRQDPGQGLRLIYYSQIVNDFQKGDIAEGYSVSREKKESFPLTVTSAQKNPTAFYLCASSIVGLQETQYFGPGTRLLVL.

The CDR3 coding sequence is TGCGCCAGCAGCCAAGCAGGGGGCTCTGAAGCTTTCTTT. It translates to CASSQAGGSEAFF. The rearrangement links TRBV4-3 to TRBJ1-1; 8 bases agree with TRBD1. The CDR3 extends over 13 amino acids. The junction had 1 base not matched to a gene; V was cut back by 1 base and J by 6 bases. Germline V gene lookup returns CDR1 LGHNA and CDR2 YSLEER.

This chain uses TRBV25-1 with TRBJ1-2; 7 bases map to TRBD1. CDR1 and CDR2 from the germline V gene are MGHDK and SYGVNS. Trimming removed 3 bases from V and 2 bases from J; junction bases left unmatched: 3. CDR3 length: 14 amino acids. In nucleotides, the CDR3 is TGTGCCAGCAGTGACCAGGACAGGAACTATGGCTACACCTTC. Translating it yields CASSDQDRNYGYTF.

The rearrangement links TRBV5-1 to TRBJ2-1; 9 bases agree with TRBD1. The CDR3 runs 13 residues. Germline trimming cut 7 bases from V and 8 bases from J; bases unmatched to any gene: 7. Germline values: CDR1 SGHRS, CDR2 YFSETQ. The CDR3: CASQPTGGDEQFF. The CDR3 coding sequence is TGCGCCAGCCAACCCACAGGGGGCGATGAGCAGTTCTTC. The full variable domain, completed using reference TRBV5-1 and TRBJ2-1, is KAGVTQTPRYLIKTRGQQVTLSCSPISGHRSVSWYQQTPGQGLQFLFEYFSETQRNKGNFPGRFSGRQFSNSRSEMNVSTLELGDSALYLCASQPTGGDEQFFGPGTRLTVL.

The V call is TRBV11-2, the J call TRBJ2-7; D perhaps matches TRBD2 (6 bases). V shed 5 bases and J shed 3 bases, with 14 bases lying between them. Germline assignment: CDR1 SGHAT and CDR2 FQNNGV. This CDR3 is built from 14 residues. Written as DNA, the CDR3 is TGTGCCAGCAGCCGGGGGACTTCTAACTACGAGCAGTACTTC. This sequence encodes CASSRGTSNYEQYF.

This sequence joins TRBV19 and TRBJ2-3; D is unresolved. The CDR3 loop spans 14 amino acids. The V end was cut by 5 bases, the J end by 1 base, with 10 bases between. In germline, CDR1 is LNHDA, CDR2 SQIVND (reference sequence). CDR3 sequence (DNA): TGTGCCAGTAGTGTTTATGCAGGCACAGATACGCAGTATTTT. Protein: CASSVYAGTDTQYF.

The rearrangement joins TRBV2 to TRBJ1-5; D remains unclear. Germline values: CDR1 SNHLY, CDR2 FYNNEI. This CDR3 comprises 12 residues. V shed 3 bases and J shed 11 bases, with 11 bases lying between them. The CDR3 sequence: CASSEGRAAQHF. The CDR3 DNA reads TGTGCCAGCAGTGAGGGGAGGGCAGCCCAGCATTTT.

The rearrangement joins TRBV4-3 to TRBJ1-1; 8 bases fit TRBD1. This CDR3 has 15 residues. CDR1 is LGHNA and CDR2 is YSLEER in the germline V gene. The J segment lost 4 bases and the V segment lost 2 bases, leaving 6 bases of the junction unmatched. CDR3 sequence: CASSQSPTGGTEAFF. CDR3 bases: TGCGCCAGCAGCCAATCCCCCACAGGGGGCACTGAAGCTTTCTTT.

V and J are TRBV5-1 and TRBJ2-2; D not resolved. Trimming left V 0 bases short and J 5 bases short, with 11 bases between. Germline V gene data show CDR1 as SGHRS and CDR2 as YFSETQ. The CDR3 consists of 15 residues. CDR3 in amino acids: CASSLDSLGTGELFF. The CDR3 DNA reads TGCGCCAGCAGCTTGGACAGTTTAGGAACCGGGGAGCTGTTTTTT. The whole variable domain, remainder taken from reference TRBV5-1 and TRBJ2-2, is KAGVTQTPRYLIKTRGQQVTLSCSPISGHRSVSWYQQTPGQGLQFLFEYFSETQRNKGNFPGRFSGRQFSNSRSEMNVSTLELGDSALYLCASSLDSLGTGELFFGEGSRLTVL.

This chain uses TRBV29-1 with TRBJ2-7; D is undetermined. Germline V CDR1 and CDR2: SQVTM, ANQGSEA. V shed 3 bases and J shed 1 base, with 10 bases lying between them. This CDR3 is built from 13 residues. The chain's CDR3 is CSVDGGQSYEQYF. The CDR3 DNA sequence: TGCAGCGTTGATGGTGGCCAATCCTACGAGCAGTACTTC.

The chain joins TRBV19 to TRBJ2-5; the D gene is possibly TRBD1 (6 bases). Germline V gene lookup returns CDR1 LNHDA and CDR2 SQIVND (reference sequence). This CDR3 is built from 16 residues. Trimming pared 1 base from V and 0 bases from J, leaving 12 bases between. CDR3 protein: CASSIGMGADQETQYF. The CDR3, as DNA: TGTGCCAGTAGTATAGGGATGGGGGCAGACCAAGAGACCCAGTACTTC.

V is TRBV7-2 and J is TRBJ1-2, with 12 nucleotides matching TRBD1. The CDR3 extends over 16 amino acids. The V gene end was trimmed by 1 base and the J gene end by 12 bases; junction bases not matched to a gene: 12. Germline CDR1 reads SGHTA; CDR2 reads FQGNSA. The CDR3 protein is CASSLDGRGQGAGHTF. The CDR3 coding sequence is TGTGCCAGCAGCTTAGACGGTCGGGGACAGGGGGCGGGCCACACCTTC.